This section outlines one TCR beta chain sequence together with its context. Its binding antigen is unknown. Base qualities are not recorded, but no much larger clone differs from it by a single base. To demonstrate the VDJtools post-analysis software, TCR beta repertoires were profiled from the peripheral blood of about a dozen young patients with multiple sclerosis. The patients with multiple sclerosis were children and adolescents between roughly 6 and 17 years of age. V is pruned by 5 bases and J by 9 bases, leaving 11 bases of the junction without a gene match. CDR1 and CDR2 are read off the germline V gene as SQVTM and ANQGSEA. The CDR3, from cysteine to phenylalanine, totals 14 residues. Of the read, only the CDR3 DNA is kept; its 42 bases are in frame from base 1. The data were obtained in a study of post-analysis software for immune sequencing data (dated by TCRdb to 2015 to 2017). Context from the whole study: Recorded disease courses included relapsing-remitting, secondary progressive and progressive-relapsing multiple sclerosis, with some patients lacking subtype annotation. The multiple sclerosis patient repertoires were compared with about a dozen previously published healthy control repertoires from donors aged about 6 to 26 years. A subset of samples was prepared in parallel using single-end sample barcoding, then pooled and co-amplified after Illumina adapter ligation.

Overall results and qualifications from the work: Patients showed significantly higher frequencies than controls for several TRBV segments, among them TRBV5-6, TRBV5-1 and TRBV20-1. The multiple sclerosis patient group was slightly younger than the control group. Significantly lower normalized Chao1 diversity was found in multiple sclerosis patients than in controls, suggesting substantial peripheral T-cell clonal expansion. Strong co-clustering of samples prepared in the same batch was shown by direct clustering with F measure, prompting a batch-effect correction.

Libraries were prepared through PCR. The run used an Illumina HiSeq 2500. Unique molecular identifiers were incorporated into TCR beta cDNA libraries to reduce PCR and sequencing biases. Per 1 to 10 million input T cells, roughly 500,000 cDNA molecules were obtained, such that each molecule approximated one T cell. The patient libraries were prepared and sequenced with the same protocol used for the earlier healthy control dataset. Samples belonging to the same batch were prepared together, multiplexed and sequenced on a shared HiSeq lane. The authors' analysis ran thus. Raw barcoded reads were processed with MIGEC, and single-read molecular identifier groups were discarded before consensus assembly and CDR3 extraction. VDJtools was used for post-analysis of the clonotype tables, with diversity normalized by down-sampling every dataset to the smallest sample size. Repertoire overlap clustering matched CDR3 amino acid but not nucleotide sequences to correct batch-related cross-sample contamination. The public reads were reprocessed in TCRdb via fastp at Q25 and MiXCR, keeping in-frame beta chains. Here each entry gathers all rows of one CDR3 protein and keeps the most common genes and DNA. Here the V and J calls rest on TCRdb's processing, not on the authors' analysis. The sample table records hundreds of thousands of distinct CDR3 sequences; less than 35% of these occur just once. Clones ranked in the top ten supply more than 0.45% of the sample.

The material sequenced was blood. Rearrangement joined TRBV29-1 to TRBJ2-1, and TRBD1 aligns with 9 junction nucleotides. This clonotype originated in a girl aged 10 to 17 with multiple sclerosis. The nucleotide sequence reads TGCAGCGTTTCAAGGACAGGGGAGACGGGTGAGCAGTTCTTC. Its translation is CSVSRTGETGEQFF.